This T cell receptor beta chain was captured in a study of blood T cell repertoires in COVID-19. Overall study context: Both acute and convalescent COVID-19 samples were obtained from the United States, Italy and Spain. PBMCs, B-cell-depleted T cells, or T cells provided the cDNA or gDNA that made up the material.

Per the study methods: Amplification with reference gene primers provided the estimates of nucleated cell counts. Generated by immunoSEQ multiplex PCR, the TCRdb table keeps only in-frame clones and is missing some. V, J and clone size reflect that table, while D and trimming were determined from the DNA. The profile shows about 280,000 clones, approximately 85% of them singletons. The CDR3 runs 15 residues. Germline lookup yields CDR1 SGHNT and CDR2 YENEEA. Trimming took 2 bases from V and 3 from J, leaving 12 bases between them. This clone was counted a single time. This chain uses TRBV11-3 with TRBJ2-3; the D is unclear. The receptor was isolated from a man aged 50 to 59 with active or convalescent COVID-19. Material: peripheral blood. CDR3 in amino acids: CASSLTRQTTDTQYF. In nucleotides, the CDR3 is TGTGCCAGCAGCTTAACGCGGCAAACTACAGATACGCAGTATTTT.